Sequencing of this TCR beta chain was carried out in a study of blood T cell repertoires in COVID-19 (dated by TCRdb to 2020 to 2022). Regarding the study in general: Samples from collaborators originated in the United States, Italy and Spain and spanned both the acute and convalescent phases of COVID-19. Nearly every sample came with metadata listing a de-identified subject ID, COVID-19 status, age in years and sex. Where available, HLA class I and class II types were taken from metadata supplied by the sample provider and were not determined by assay-based typing. The samples were drawn from two sources: the first 160 participants of the ongoing ImmuneRACE study, and 950 to 1,500 subjects contributed by 6 global collaborators. The prospective study material was composed of cDNA or gDNA derived from T cells, B-cell-depleted T cells, or PBMCs. A freely available public database, intended as a resource for researchers studying the immune response to SARS-CoV-2, is where the repertoires were released. Deeply sampled blood TCRbeta repertoires from subjects exposed to, actively infected with, or recovered from COVID-19 were included in the dataset.

TCRbeta CDR3 regions were amplified from genomic DNA by means of the immunoSEQ Assay, a bias-controlled multiplex PCR. As for the authors' bioinformatics: The number of nucleated cells in each sample was estimated by amplification of reference gene primers within the assay. Sequence reads were collapsed and filtered to measure the absolute abundance of every unique TCRbeta CDR3 rearrangement. For each sample, productive Simpson clonality was calculated as the square root of Simpson's diversity index over productive rearrangements. What TCRdb holds here is the immuneACCESS table cut down to in-frame rearrangements. Part of the clones is not present; checked against another copy, under half of the missing clones reflect an unresolved V gene, and the others are unexplained. V and J calls and clone size are those listed in that table; D and trimming were worked out from the DNA. This sample comprises approximately 490,000 clones, 87% of them detected only once. The ten largest account for 0.7% of the sample.

Of note for this clone: Its antigen is still unknown. Within one base of it there is no much larger clone, and no base qualities were kept.

On the study overall, not on this receptor specifically: The quantity of clinical and demographic metadata differed by source and by participant and was supplied without curation.

At the junction V is shortened by 9 bases and J by 4 bases; bases outside the gene matches: 5. CDR1 and CDR2 are drawn from the germline V gene: SGHAT, FQNNGV. The cysteine opens and the phenylalanine closes a CDR3 of 13 amino acids. Just CDR3 DNA is preserved here, 39 bases in frame from base 1. Enrolling through a virtual design, the prospective study's participants ranged in age from roughly 18 to 100 years and lived across roughly 24 United States geographic areas. In the prospective study, participants were assigned to cohorts based on the clinical history participants reported in a screening survey and a study questionnaire. For ImmuneRACE Cohort 3, a participant was defined as recovered based on two consecutive negative NP/OP PCR tests, clearance by a healthcare professional, or resolution of symptoms. Each participant in the prospective study had whole blood, serum and a nasopharyngeal or oropharyngeal swab collected by mobile phlebotomists. Prospective study participants could optionally give additional blood draws and questionnaires over an approximately 2-month period. Before DNA extraction, prospective study blood samples were shipped either frozen or at room temperature.

This TCR derives from a woman aged 18-35 years who had recovered from COVID-19. The sequence joins TRBV11-2 to TRBJ2-1, with 8 bases in between that match TRBD2. The sequenced material came from PBMCs or T cells enriched from blood (not recorded which). The CDR3 region has the sequence CARERGPYNEQFF. The DNA sequence is given as TGTGCCAGGGAGCGGGGGCCTTACAATGAGCAGTTCTTC.